The entry below describes one T cell receptor (beta chain). This CDR3 has 16 amino acids. Trimming took off 2 bases at V and 2 bases at J, with 13 bases between the two ends. Per germline, CDR1 MNHEY and CDR2 SVGEGT. The data were produced by immunoSEQ multiplex PCR, yet TCRdb's version contains in-frame clones alone and is incomplete. The table shows about 300,000 clones, with roughly 90% occurring only once. These data originate in a study of blood T cell repertoires in COVID-19. Sequenced sample: peripheral blood. The clonotype originates from a young man who had recovered from COVID-19. This rearrangement joins TRBV6-2 or TRBV6-3 to TRBJ1-5; maybe TRBD1 (6 bases). DNA for the CDR3: TGTGCCAGCAGTTACATCCCAGGGGAAGGCAATCAGCCCCAGCATTTT. Translating it yields CASSYIPGEGNQPQHF.